The clone carrying this TCR beta chain has a count of ten or more. No antigen is known for it. The record originates from a study of Graves' ophthalmopathy and Graves' hyperthyroidism. RNA transcripts were the template, and TCR beta CDR3 regions were amplified from them. Second-round multiplex PCR followed a first-round RT-PCR using HTBI primers. TCRdb ran MiXCR on the multiplex PCR reads and lists one entry per CDR3 protein. There are about 400,000 distinct CDR3 sequences in the sample; about 18% occur only once, and 1.5% to 2% lies in the top ten. CDR1 is SGHTA, CDR2 FQGNSA, per germline. V shed 5 bases, J shed 0 bases, and the junction held 5 bases outside the gene matches. This CDR3 contains 16 residues. Points from the study as a whole: The majority of expanded thyroid clonotypes above 0.001 frequency also occurred in blood.

From fresh peripheral blood, 10 ml in volume, the PBMCs were obtained. The receptor was isolated from a woman between 18 and 29 years old with Graves' ophthalmopathy. The chain uses TRBV7-2 and TRBJ2-3; 10 bases match TRBD2. Material for sequencing was peripheral blood. CDR3 DNA: TGTGCCAGCAGCCCAGGGACTAGCGTTAGCACAGATACGCAGTATTTT. Translating gives CASSPGTSVSTDTQYF.